This T cell receptor beta chain was profiled in a study of shared clonotypes between healthy human individuals. PCR replicates performed on unsorted PBMC used 300 to 350 ng DNA, 28,000 or so T cell genomes. The assay was immunoSEQ multiplex PCR, and TCRdb's table has in-frame clones only and misses some. Of about half a million clones listed, around 73% were seen once; the top ten hold 12%. The CDR3 is 14 amino acids. Germline lookup yields CDR1 SGHRS and CDR2 YFSETQ. Trimming cost V 1 base and J 6 bases, with 11 bases left between them. Sequencing was performed on PBMCs. The chain has TRBV5-1 and TRBJ2-1; D might be TRBD1 or TRBD2, each matching 6 bases. The clonotype was recovered from a woman aged 40 to 49 in good health. Some clones in this sample may be carry-over from other donors' samples. The CDR3 protein is CASSLRGDFNEQFF. In DNA, the CDR3 is TGCGCCAGCAGCTTGAGGGGGGATTTCAATGAGCAGTTCTTC.